One and the same sample provided the 11 T cell receptor beta chains below, sequenced in a study of technical replicates of blood from a few donors. Repertoires were generated with immunoSEQ multiplex PCR, while TCRdb's copy carries only in-frame clones and drops some. The sample includes tens of thousands of clones, about 81% of them seen just once. Sequencing was done on a sample of PBMCs. The source is a human donor in good health. Some clones in this sample may be carry-over from other donors' samples.

The V and J genes are TRBV6-5 and TRBJ1-1; possibly TRBD1 for D (6 bases). V was pared by 0 bases and J by 6 bases, with 14 bases between. The CDR3 has 15 residues. The germline CDR1 and CDR2 sequences are MNHEY and SVGAGI. CDR3 loop: CASSYSWGQTSEAFF. DNA for the CDR3: TGTGCCAGCAGTTACTCTTGGGGACAAACTTCTGAAGCTTTCTTT.

The rearrangement links TRBV11-2 to TRBJ2-5; 7 nucleotides match TRBD1. The CDR3 spans 13 residues. Per the germline V gene, CDR1 is SGHAT and CDR2 is FQNNGV. The V and J ends lost 5 bases and 5 bases, in that order; junction bases with no gene match: 5. The CDR3 DNA sequence: TGTGCCAGCAGCCCGACAGGGACGGAGACCCAGTACTTC. Translating gives CASSPTGTETQYF.

The chain carries TRBV7-2 and TRBJ2-3, with D perhaps matching TRBD1 (7 bases). The CDR3 is made up of 17 amino acids. The V gene's germline CDR1 is SGHTA and CDR2 FQGNSA. V lost 4 bases to trimming and J lost 2 bases, with 19 bases between them. Written as DNA, the CDR3 is TGTGCCAGCAGCTCCCGGAGGGGGCGTAGCTCCACAGATACGCAGTATTTT. This translates into CASSSRRGRSSTDTQYF.

This clone was recorded a few times. This rearrangement joins TRBV7-9 to TRBJ1-1, with a possible D match to TRBD1 (5 bases). Germline lookup yields CDR1 SEHNR and CDR2 FQNEAQ (reference sequence). Deletions cut 5 bases from V and 3 bases from J, with 16 bases between. The CDR3 length is 15 residues. The CDR3 sequence is CASSLAGTPYTEAFF. Written as DNA, the CDR3 is TGTGCCAGCAGCCTCGCCGGGACTCCGTACACTGAAGCTTTCTTT.

This clone was seen ten or more times. The chain recombines TRBV29-1 with TRBJ1-1, with 8 bases fitting TRBD1. With 7 bases clipped from V and 2 bases from J, the junction kept 6 bases outside the gene matches. From germline, CDR1 is SQVTM and CDR2 ANQGSEA. The CDR3 covers 13 residues. CDR3 region: CSAAGTGNTEAFF. CDR3 nucleotide sequence: TGCAGCGCGGCCGGGACAGGAAACACTGAAGCTTTCTTT.

The V gene is TRBV7-2, the J gene TRBJ2-7, with 8 bases lining up with TRBD2. V gave up 5 bases and J gave up 9 bases; unmatched junction bases: 9. Germline values: CDR1 SGHTA, CDR2 FQGNSA. This CDR3 is 13 amino acids long. CDR3 bases: TGTGCCAGCAGCACCGGGACTAGGGGTCGGCAGTACTTC. Translation gives CASSTGTRGRQYF. Filled out from reference TRBV7-2 and TRBJ2-7, the complete variable domain reads GAGVSQSPSNKVTEKGKDVELRCDPISGHTALYWYRQSLGQGLEFLIYFQGNSAPDKSGLPSDRFSAERTGGSVSTLTIQRTQQEDSAVYLCASSTGTRGRQYFGPGTRLTVT.

This clone has only a few counts. V and J are TRBV10-3 and TRBJ2-7, with 10 bases matching TRBD2. This CDR3 region has 14 residues. Germline V gene sequence: CDR1 ENHRY, CDR2 SYGVKD. Unmatched junction bases numbered 12, after V lost 10 bases and J lost 6 bases. This chain's CDR3 is CATQGASGSPEQYF. CDR3 bases: TGTGCCACCCAAGGGGCTAGCGGGAGCCCCGAGCAGTACTTC.

The chain is built from TRBV19 and TRBJ1-5; the D is unclear. This CDR3 spans 16 amino acids. The V gene lost 3 bases and the J gene lost 6 bases, with 18 bases spanning the gap. Germline V gene data show CDR1 as LNHDA and CDR2 as SQIVND (reference sequence). This CDR3 reads CASSMRRSGVGQPQHF. DNA of the CDR3: TGTGCCAGTAGTATGAGACGTTCGGGTGTCGGTCAGCCCCAGCATTTT.

The chain is built from TRBV19 and TRBJ1-5; unclear D gene. The CDR3 runs 13 residues. Germline loops: CDR1 LNHDA, CDR2 SQIVND (reference sequence). Trimming took off 4 bases at V and 4 bases at J, with 8 bases between the two ends. DNA of the CDR3: TGTGCCAGTAGTACCCAGTATAATCAGCCCCAGCATTTT. Amino acids: CASSTQYNQPQHF.

The rearrangement uses TRBV13 and TRBJ1-6, with 10 bases lining up with TRBD1. J was trimmed by 7 bases and V by 2 bases; bases with no gene match: 5. Germline CDR1 is PRHDT and CDR2 is FYEKMQ (reference sequence). The CDR3 spans 16 residues. The CDR3 here is CASSLIWDRGNSPLHF. CDR3 sequence (DNA): TGTGCCAGCAGCTTAATCTGGGACAGGGGCAATTCACCCCTCCACTTT.

DNA of the CDR3: TGTGCCAGCAGTCCGGGACAGAACACTGAAGCTTTCTTT. Translation: CASSPGQNTEAFF. This sequence joins TRBV2 and TRBJ1-1, with D perhaps matching TRBD1 (6 bases). CDR3 length: 13 amino acids. Germline CDR1 SNHLY, CDR2 FYNNEI. Trimming took 5 bases from V and 1 from J, leaving 8 bases between them.